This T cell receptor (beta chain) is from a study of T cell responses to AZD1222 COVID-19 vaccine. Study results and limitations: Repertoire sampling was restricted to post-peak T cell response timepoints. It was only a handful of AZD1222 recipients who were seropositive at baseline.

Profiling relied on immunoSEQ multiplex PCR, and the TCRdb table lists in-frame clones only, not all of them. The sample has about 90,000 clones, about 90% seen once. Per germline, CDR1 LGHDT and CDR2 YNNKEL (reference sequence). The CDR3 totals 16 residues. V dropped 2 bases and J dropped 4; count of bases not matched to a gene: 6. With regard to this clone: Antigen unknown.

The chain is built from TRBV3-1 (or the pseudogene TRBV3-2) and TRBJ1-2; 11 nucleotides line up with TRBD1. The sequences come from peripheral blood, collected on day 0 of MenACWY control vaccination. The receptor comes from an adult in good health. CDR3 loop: CASSQRTGGLAYGYTF. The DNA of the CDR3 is TGTGCCAGCAGCCAAAGGACAGGGGGCTTGGCCTATGGCTACACCTTC.